The T cell receptor (beta chain) under discussion was sequenced for a study of OX40 agonist ivuxolimab in advanced cancers. At the level of the whole study: Ivuxolimab was an agonistic, fully human IgG2 monoclonal antibody directed against OX40 (CD134), a costimulatory receptor. Patients were allowed to have had prior anti-PD-1, anti-PD-L1 or anti-CTLA-4 therapy, and 40% of the dose-escalation patients had previously received checkpoint inhibitors. In the dose-escalation cohort, around four fifths of patients were male, and the mean age was around 60 years with a range of roughly 23 to 79. The purpose of peripheral TCRbeta sequencing was to test whether ivuxolimab changed TCR sequence diversity and led to clonal T-cell expansion. Intravenous ivuxolimab was administered to patients every 2 weeks at six dose levels: 0.01, 0.1, 0.3, 1.5, 3 and 10 mg/kg. Partial responses occurred in three dose-escalation patients, of whom one had hepatocellular carcinoma and two had cutaneous melanoma. The paper covers the monotherapy dose-escalation part of the phase I ivuxolimab trial, which included N ≈ 57 patients. Of the approximately 50 dose-escalation patients, hepatocellular carcinoma was present in about 20, melanoma in roughly 15, renal cell carcinoma in 9 and head and neck cancer in 9. On the study overall, not on this receptor specifically: In the 0.1-3.0 mg/kg groups, partial responders had among the lowest normalized peripheral clonal expansion, particularly in CD8+ T cells. At doses of 0.1 to 3.0 mg/kg, clonal expansion of both CD4+ and CD8+ blood T cells was observed from baseline to week 6. The antigen specificity of the peripheral T cells that underwent clonal expansion was not determined. After ivuxolimab, CD8+ T cells had more expanded clones than CD4+ T cells on average. Low levels of normalized T-cell clonal expansion were also seen in some patients who did not respond.

For sequencing of the TCRbeta CDR3 region, genomic DNA was extracted from the sorted cells. The immunoSEQ Assay was used to sequence the TCRbeta CDR3 regions. This immuneACCESS table, as held by TCRdb, lists in-frame sequences with V and J called but not all clones. Of the missing ones, under half trace to an unresolved V gene in checked studies; the others have no known cause. The table for this sample lists approximately 35,000 clones; 70% to 85% of them were counted only once. Approximately 11% of the sample is in the top ten clones. Patients with a history of autoimmune disease or receiving systemic immunosuppression were excluded from the trial. Peripheral blood for TCR sequencing was collected from all dose cohorts at baseline, on cycle 4 day 1, and on cycle 7 day 1. The samples were taken from a phase I, first-in-human, multicenter, open-label dose-escalation trial of ivuxolimab. The trial enrolled adults with locally advanced or metastatic head and neck squamous cell, hepatocellular, melanoma or renal cell carcinoma. Before TCR sequencing, CD4+ and CD8+ T cells were separately sorted from peripheral blood.

Worth noting for this clone: Its binding antigen is unknown. The sample holds no much larger clone one base away, and base qualities are not on file.

Taken from the germline V gene, the CDR1 and CDR2 loops are SGHTS and YDEGEE. There are 14 amino acids in the CDR3, from cysteine to phenylalanine inclusive. Here the CDR3 DNA is all that survives: 42 bases in frame from base 1. V is clipped by 6 bases and J by 5 bases, and the sequence between their germline boundaries is 15 bases long. This specimen consisted of CD4+ or CD8+ T cells sorted from blood, obtained in a trial of the OX40 agonist ivuxolimab. The chain was built from TRBV5-8 and TRBJ1-5, with TRBD1 perhaps the D gene, on 5 matching bases. The TCR was taken from an adult with an advanced solid tumor such as melanoma, head and neck, liver or kidney cancer. The sequenced DNA: TGTGCCAGCACCCCCCGGGACGGGTATCAGCCCCAGCATTTT. The encoded protein is CASTPRDGYQPQHF.